This T cell receptor (beta chain) was documented in a study of T cell changes during pregnancy in multiple sclerosis. V gave up 2 bases and J gave up 6 bases, with 13 bases separating them. Germline V lookup: CDR1 KGHSH, CDR2 LQKENI. The CDR3 extends over 15 amino acids. The protocol was immunoSEQ multiplex PCR, while the TCRdb copy is restricted to in-frame clones and leaves out a portion. The sample carries tens of thousands of clones, 80% to 95% recorded once. This sequence originates from a female donor with multiple sclerosis, enrolled in a pregnancy study. V gene TRBV18 combines with J gene TRBJ2-2; D perhaps matches TRBD2 (5 bases). Specimen: peripheral blood, collected in the second trimester of pregnancy. CDR3 region: CASSPSRPLAGELFF. DNA of the CDR3: TGTGCCAGCTCACCATCGAGACCACTAGCCGGGGAGCTGTTTTTT.